This TCR beta chain was recovered during a study of blood T cell repertoires in COVID-19. Germline V gene sequence: CDR1 SGHRS, CDR2 YFSETQ. This CDR3 spans 15 amino acids. V lost 2 bases to trimming and J lost 7 bases; unmatched junction nucleotides: 7. Sequencing was performed with immunoSEQ multiplex PCR; in TCRdb, only in-frame clones are kept and a portion is missing. The sample has fewer than 250,000 clones, more than 80% seen once. This TCR was sampled from a human donor in a cohort sampled during active COVID-19. Input material: peripheral blood. This sequence joins TRBV5-1 and TRBJ2-2; 8 nucleotides agree with TRBD1. The CDR3 sequence: CASSFGQGAVGELFF. The CDR3 nucleotides read TGCGCCAGCAGCTTTGGGCAGGGGGCTGTCGGGGAGCTGTTTTTT.